The 25 T cell receptor beta chains reported below all come from one sample, sequenced in a study of blood T cells in healthy people across ages. With a J-beta primer mix and a sample-barcoded 5' primer, a second PCR ran about 6 to 11 cycles. TCRdb re-called the 5' RACE reads through MiXCR, storing one row per CDR3 protein. The sample yields 600,000 to 850,000 distinct CDR3 sequences, 20% to 25% seen once. These sequences were also reported in another study, on T cells of mothers and their children.

The sequencing input was blood. These TCRs come from a boy between 5 and 17 years old in good health.

The chain joins TRBV18 to TRBJ2-5, with a tentative D call TRBD1 (7 bases). The DNA end favors TRBJ2-7, so the J call may be wrong. CDR3 length: 14 amino acids. CDR1 KGHSH and CDR2 LQKENI come from the germline V gene. The CDR3 region has the DNA TGTGCCAGCTCACCGGCGGGACAGACGTACGAGCAGTACTTC. It encodes CASSPAGQTYEQYF.

The DNA for the CDR3 is TGTGCCAGCAGCTTAGGGACTAGACCCTACAATGAGCAGTTCTTC. Its translation is CASSLGTRPYNEQFF. This chain joins TRBV11-2 and TRBJ2-1; 7 positions agree with TRBD2. The CDR3 totals 15 residues. V lost 1 base, J lost 2 bases, and 2 bases stayed unmatched. In germline, CDR1 is SGHAT, CDR2 FQNNGV. Complete variable domain (other parts from reference TRBV11-2 and TRBJ2-1): EAGVAQSPRYKIIEKRQSVAFWCNPISGHATLYWYQQILGQGPKLLIQFQNNGVVDDSQLPKDRFSAERLKGVDSTLKIQPAKLEDSAVYLCASSLGTRPYNEQFFGPGTRLTVL.

The rearrangement uses TRBV25-1 and TRBJ2-7, with D maybe TRBD2 (7 bases). CDR3 length: 14 residues. The germline V and J ends were trimmed by 0 bases and 6 bases, with 12 bases remaining between them. Germline assignment: CDR1 MGHDK and CDR2 SYGVNS. CDR3 in amino acids: CASSEYNGGREQYF. The CDR3 DNA follows: TGTGCCAGCAGTGAATATAACGGGGGGCGCGAGCAGTACTTC.

The chain employs TRBV6-2 or TRBV6-3 and TRBJ2-7; no clear D gene. The CDR3 contains 14 residues. Germline CDR1 and CDR2: MNHEY and SVGEGT. V lost 5 bases to trimming and J lost 1 base, with 12 bases between them. This CDR3 reads CASSPHRSSYEQYF. CDR3 bases: TGTGCCAGCAGTCCTCACCGTTCGTCCTACGAGCAGTACTTC.

This chain uses TRBV29-1 with TRBJ2-5; unclear D gene. Between the trimmed V and J ends, which lost 0 bases and 0 bases, there was a span of 5 bases. The CDR3 has 13 amino acids. Germline values: CDR1 SQVTM, CDR2 ANQGSEA. CDR3 region: CSVEDAYQETQYF. The CDR3 DNA follows: TGCAGCGTTGAAGACGCGTACCAAGAGACCCAGTACTTC.

The chain joins TRBV27 to TRBJ2-5, with TRBD2 identical over 16 bases. This CDR3 spans 18 amino acids. V trimming: 5 bases; J trimming: 3 bases; junction bases outside the gene matches: 9. Germline assignment: CDR1 MNHEY and CDR2 SMNVEV (reference sequence). CDR3 coding DNA: TGTGCCAGCAGTCTCCTGGGACTAGCGGGAGGGACAGAAGAGACCCAGTACTTC. It specifies CASSLLGLAGGTEETQYF.

The J gene is TRBJ1-4, the V gene TRBV28, with a tentative D call TRBD1 (6 bases). The length of the CDR3 is 15 residues. Trimming left V 0 bases short and J 7 bases short, with 12 bases between. Germline CDR1 reads MDHEN; CDR2 reads SYDVKM. CDR3 residues: CASSLWEGEAEKLFF. The CDR3, as DNA: TGTGCCAGCAGTTTATGGGAGGGGGAAGCTGAAAAACTGTTTTTT.

The V gene is TRBV27, the J gene TRBJ2-6; the D is unclear. The CDR3 extends over 17 amino acids. The germline V gene encodes CDR1 MNHEY and CDR2 SMNVEV (reference sequence). Trimming left V 2 bases short and J 0 bases short, with 11 bases between. The CDR3 bases are TGTGCCAGCAGTTTAGTGACACCAGGCTCTGGGGCCAACGTCCTGACTTTC. It is translated as CASSLVTPGSGANVLTF. Looking up the rest from reference TRBV27 and TRBJ2-6 gives the full variable domain: EAQVTQNPRYLITVTGKKLTVTCSQNMNHEYMSWYRQDPGLGLRQIYYSMNVEVTDKGDVPEGYKVSRKEKRNFPLILESPSPNQTSLYFCASSLVTPGSGANVLTFGAGSRLTVL.

The chain combines TRBV25-1 with TRBJ2-3; 9 bases align to TRBD2. With 4 bases clipped from V and 2 bases from J, the junction kept 4 bases outside the gene matches. This CDR3 spans 15 amino acids. Germline CDR1 is MGHDK and CDR2 is SYGVNS. CDR3 sequence: CASSVSGLATDTQYF. In DNA, the CDR3 is TGTGCCAGCAGTGTATCGGGACTAGCCACAGATACGCAGTATTTT.

On this clonotype itself: The junction departs from germline at one end; a sequencing error may be responsible. The genes are TRBV12-3 or TRBV12-4 and TRBJ2-3; perhaps D is TRBD1 or TRBD2 (7 bases each). This CDR3 spans 14 amino acids. As DNA, the CDR3 is TGTGCCAGCACCCCAGGGGGGGCCCCAGATACGCGGTATTTT. As protein: CASTPGGAPDTRYF.

The gene calls are TRBV3-1 and TRBJ2-7; maybe TRBD1 (6 bases). V gave up 4 bases and J gave up 4 bases, with 17 bases separating them. CDR1 LGHDT and CDR2 YNNKEL come from the germline V gene (reference sequence). This CDR3 spans 15 amino acids. CDR3 DNA: TGTGCCAGCAGCCCTTTCACAGGGACCCCATACGAGCAGTACTTC. Its translation is CASSPFTGTPYEQYF.

This chain connects TRBV7-3 to TRBJ2-1; D tentatively reads TRBD1 or TRBD2 (5 bases each). This CDR3 region has 15 residues. Trimming left V 4 bases short and J 4 bases short, with 14 bases between. CDR1 and CDR2 from the germline V gene are SGHTA and FQGTGA. DNA of the CDR3: TGTGCCAGCAGCTCCGGGACCAACGCGTACAATGAGCAGTTCTTC. It codes for CASSSGTNAYNEQFF.

This rearrangement joins TRBV3-1 to TRBJ2-4, with unresolved D. Trimming took off 2 bases at V and 5 bases at J, with 13 bases between the two ends. CDR3 size: 15 residues. Germline V gene sequence: CDR1 LGHDT, CDR2 YNNKEL (reference sequence). The chain's CDR3 is CASSQLWVGENIQYF. Here the CDR3 DNA reads TGTGCCAGCAGCCAACTATGGGTTGGGGAAAACATTCAGTACTTC.

The chain has TRBV6-1 and TRBJ1-5; D is perhaps TRBD1 (5 bases). Between the trimmed V and J ends, which lost 3 bases and 7 bases, there was a span of 16 bases. Germline lookup yields CDR1 MNHNS and CDR2 SASEGT. This CDR3 is 15 amino acids long. CDR3 sequence reads: CASSDRTGGGQPQHF. CDR3 DNA sequence: TGTGCCAGCAGTGACAGGACGGGCGGGGGACAGCCCCAGCATTTT.

The V and J genes are TRBV3-1 and TRBJ2-1, with 15 bases aligning to TRBD2. The closer fit of TRBJ2-7 to the DNA end suggests the J call may be wrong. In germline, CDR1 is LGHDT, CDR2 YNNKEL (reference sequence). The CDR3 has 17 amino acids. The CDR3 region has the DNA TGTGCCAGCAGCCGCGGACTAGCGGGAGGGGATCCCTACGAGCAGTACTTC. As protein: CASSRGLAGGDPYEQYF.

V usage is TRBV15 and J usage is TRBJ1-5, with D possibly being TRBD1 (6 bases). The V and J ends lost 1 base and 7 bases respectively, with 8 bases between them. CDR1 and CDR2 from the germline V gene are LNHNV and YYDKDF (reference sequence). The CDR3 is 13 residues long. This chain's CDR3 is CATSRAGVQPQHF. As DNA, the CDR3 is TGTGCCACCAGCAGAGCAGGGGTCCAGCCCCAGCATTTT.

This clonotype was recorded at least ten times. The V call is TRBV4-1, the J call TRBJ2-1; weak D call: TRBD2 (5 bases). Germline V gene data show CDR1 as MGHRA and CDR2 as YSYEKL. The ends were cut back, 0 bases at V and 9 bases at J, with 15 bases in the middle. This CDR3 spans 15 amino acids. This chain's CDR3 is CASSQDEGFRGEQFF. CDR3 nucleotides: TGCGCCAGCAGCCAAGATGAGGGCTTTCGGGGTGAGCAGTTCTTC.

V and J are TRBV7-2 and TRBJ1-1; 8 bases line up with TRBD1. The V gene's germline CDR1 is SGHTA and CDR2 FQGNSA. The length of the CDR3 is 14 residues. V was clipped by 5 bases and J by 10 bases; unmatched bases: 12. The CDR3 DNA reads as TGTGCCAGCAGCCTGCAGGGGGCATCGGTGATAGCTTTCTTT. This encodes CASSLQGASVIAFF.

A word on this clonotype: The conserved final phenylalanine or tryptophan is absent from the CDR3, which likely points to a read error. The chain carries TRBV4-2 and TRBJ2-1, with 10 bases aligning to TRBD2. Germline lookup yields CDR1 LGHNA and CDR2 YNFKEQ. V gave up 1 base and J gave up 3 bases; unmatched junction bases: 3. The CDR3 spans 16 residues. CDR3 in DNA: TGTGCCAGCAGCCAAGGCCTAGCGGGAGACTACAATGAGCAGTTCTCC. It translates to CASSQGLAGDYNEQFS.

A few counts support this clonotype. This rearrangement joins TRBV12-3 or TRBV12-4 to TRBJ1-4; possibly TRBD1 for D (5 bases). The CDR3 runs 16 residues. Trimming removed 2 bases at V and 4 bases at J, with 14 bases between. For the CDR3, the DNA is TGTGCCAGCAGTTTACAGGTGACAGCACATAATGAAAAACTGTTTTTT. Its protein is CASSLQVTAHNEKLFF.

The chain joins TRBV20-1 to TRBJ2-5; 15 bases are a match to TRBD2. With the DNA end fitting TRBJ2-1 better, the J assignment may be wrong. CDR3 length equals 16 residues. Per the germline V gene, CDR1 is DFQATT and CDR2 is SNEGSKA (reference sequence). CDR3 bases: TGCAGTGCTAGGGGACTAGCGGGAGGCGTAATTAATGAGCAGTTCTTC. It specifies CSARGLAGGVINEQFF.

This clonotype was observed a handful of times. The chain recombines TRBV6-4 with TRBJ2-1; D not certain. Trimming left V 7 bases short and J 1 base short, with 17 bases between. Per germline, CDR1 MRHNA and CDR2 SNTAGT. The CDR3 sequence is 16 residues long. For the CDR3, the DNA is TGTGCCAGCATGTATCTGGGCGGTAAATCCTACAATGAGCAGTTCTTC. It translates to CASMYLGGKSYNEQFF.

The chain is built from TRBV2 and TRBJ2-7, with TRBD2 as a possible D gene (6 bases). Germline lookup yields CDR1 SNHLY and CDR2 FYNNEI. The CDR3 totals 12 residues. Trimming stripped 5 bases from V and 10 bases from J, with 15 bases between. CDR3 sequence (DNA): TGTGCCAGCAGTCTGGGACTCCCTAGCCAGTACTTC. Encoded protein: CASSLGLPSQYF.

This chain uses TRBV6-5 with TRBJ2-3, with 7 bases lining up with TRBD1. This CDR3 comprises 15 residues. CDR1 MNHEY and CDR2 SVGAGI come from the germline V gene. The J segment lost 5 bases and the V segment lost 4 bases, leaving 9 bases of the junction unmatched. The CDR3 reads CASSSPTGALDTQYF. Written as DNA, the CDR3 is TGTGCCAGCAGTTCCCCAACAGGGGCCTTAGATACGCAGTATTTT.

This clonotype was counted only a few times. The rearrangement links TRBV7-9 to TRBJ1-2; 7 bases match TRBD1. The germline V gene has CDR1 SEHNR and CDR2 FQNEAQ (reference sequence). The CDR3 extends over 19 amino acids. V was pared by 1 base and J by 0 bases, with 14 bases of the junction left unmatched. CDR3 in amino acids: CASSLGVGDRLTPNYGYTF. The CDR3 coding sequence is TGTGCCAGCAGCTTAGGTGTCGGGGACAGACTAACCCCTAACTATGGCTACACCTTC.